These 30 T cell receptor beta chains share one sample of origin, sequenced in a study of early T cells in non-severe SARS-CoV-2 infection. One entry per CDR3 protein, called by TCRdb with MiXCR from the 5' RACE reads. Here the sample spans 75,000 to 90,000 distinct CDR3 sequences, around 5.6% being singletons. The sequencing sample was made of whole blood. The receptor source for this set is an adult who was a healthcare worker with PCR-confirmed SARS-CoV-2 infection or an uninfected control (not recorded which).

This clonotype was picked up a small number of times. The CDR3 region is CASSLVQGAKNIQYF. The DNA of the CDR3 is TGCGCCAGCAGCTTGGTTCAGGGAGCCAAAAACATTCAGTACTTC. V usage is TRBV5-1 and J usage is TRBJ2-4, with D tentatively TRBD1 (5 bases). Germline values: CDR1 SGHRS, CDR2 YFSETQ. This CDR3 contains 15 residues. V was cut by 0 bases and J by 0 bases, with 7 bases left in between.

This clonotype was detected many times. The V gene is TRBV7-9, the J gene TRBJ2-5; 9 nucleotides match TRBD1. CDR1 and CDR2 (germline): SEHNR, FQNEAQ (reference sequence). V shed 5 bases and J 2 bases; nucleotides not matched to a gene: 3. The CDR3 covers 14 residues. This chain's CDR3 is CASSATGGQETQYF. CDR3 in DNA: TGTGCCAGCAGCGCGACAGGGGGTCAAGAGACCCAGTACTTC.

The chain recombines TRBV6-2 or TRBV6-3 with TRBJ2-7, with D possibly matching TRBD2 (5 bases). Deletions cut 4 bases from V and 6 bases from J, with 13 bases between. The CDR3 contains 13 residues. CDR1 and CDR2 (germline): MNHEY, SVGEGT. The CDR3 spells CASSLTKRGEQYF. CDR3 DNA: TGTGCCAGCAGTTTAACAAAACGGGGCGAGCAGTACTTC.

This clonotype came up a few times. The CDR3 DNA is TGTGCCAGCAGTTACGGTTCCGGGTTGGGCTACAATGAGCAGTTCTTC. Amino acid sequence: CASSYGSGLGYNEQFF. The chain carries TRBV6-2 or TRBV6-3 and TRBJ2-1; D is undetermined. V lost 2 bases, J lost 3 bases, and 14 bases lay in between. From germline, CDR1 is MNHEY and CDR2 SVGEGT. This CDR3 comprises 16 residues.

This clonotype turned up a few times. J is TRBJ2-2 and V is TRBV29-1; D gene uncertain. V lost 7 bases to trimming and J lost 6 bases, with 9 bases between them. The CDR3 totals 11 residues. Germline values: CDR1 SQVTM, CDR2 ANQGSEA. CDR3 sequence reads: CSAGLAGELFF. The DNA for the CDR3 is TGCAGCGCCGGCCTAGCCGGGGAGCTGTTTTTT.

This clonotype occurred a few times. The CDR3 is CSAKNVGGSSNQPQHF. The CDR3 DNA reads TGCAGTGCTAAGAATGTCGGGGGCTCTAGCAATCAGCCCCAGCATTTT. The V gene is TRBV20-1, the J gene TRBJ1-5; D might be TRBD1 (6 bases). From germline, CDR1 is DFQATT and CDR2 SNEGSKA (reference sequence). V gave up 4 bases and J gave up 0 bases, with 16 bases separating them. This CDR3 spans 16 amino acids.

The rearrangement links TRBV20-1 to TRBJ2-7; no clear D gene. V lost 5 bases to trimming and J lost 0 bases, with 11 bases between them. Germline lookup yields CDR1 DFQATT and CDR2 SNEGSKA (reference sequence). CDR3 length: 13 residues. In nucleotides, the CDR3 is TGCAGTGCTCCGCAGCCTTCCTCCTACGAGCAGTACTTC. It translates to CSAPQPSSYEQYF.

The chain is built from TRBV20-1 and TRBJ2-5; 9 nucleotides agree with TRBD1. Germline assignment: CDR1 DFQATT and CDR2 SNEGSKA (reference sequence). J was trimmed by 5 bases and V by 6 bases; bases with no gene match: 4. The CDR3 length is 12 residues. CDR3 DNA sequence: TGCAGTGCCAGACAGGGGGACGAGACCCAGTACTTC. This gives the protein CSARQGDETQYF.

This clonotype came up a few times. The chain employs TRBV2 and TRBJ1-3; no clear D. Germline CDR1 is SNHLY and CDR2 is FYNNEI. V shed 7 bases and J shed 0 bases, with 10 bases lying between them. The CDR3 totals 14 residues. This CDR3 reads CASIWQLSGNTIYF. In nucleotides, the CDR3 is TGTGCCAGCATTTGGCAGCTCTCTGGAAACACCATATATTTT.

This clonotype was counted many times. This chain connects TRBV7-6 to TRBJ2-7; TRBD2 might be the D (5 bases). The CDR3 consists of 13 residues. Per germline, CDR1 SGHVS and CDR2 FNYEAQ. Trimming pared 1 base from V and 5 bases from J, leaving 9 bases between. In DNA form, the CDR3 reads TGTGCCAGCAGCTTAGATCCGGGAAACGAGCAGTACTTC. Residues: CASSLDPGNEQYF.

V is TRBV4-2 and J is TRBJ2-5, with 13 bases aligning to TRBD2. CDR3 length equals 17 residues. V was clipped by 0 bases and J by 5 bases; unmatched bases: 6. Germline V gene lookup returns CDR1 LGHNA and CDR2 YNFKEQ. The CDR3 spells CASSQEWGTSGMETQYF. CDR3 in DNA: TGTGCCAGCAGCCAAGAGTGGGGGACTAGCGGGATGGAGACCCAGTACTTC.

This clonotype was picked up many times. The chain couples TRBV6-1 to TRBJ1-6; D perhaps matches TRBD1 (5 bases). Germline CDR1 reads MNHNS; CDR2 reads SASEGT. CDR3 length: 19 amino acids. The V end lost 2 bases, the J end lost 5 bases, and 22 bases lay between the germline ends. Here the CDR3 reads CASSELLGRGWSDNSPLHF. CDR3 coding DNA: TGTGCCAGCAGTGAATTGCTCGGGAGGGGATGGAGTGATAATTCACCCCTCCACTTT.

This clonotype has at least ten counts. One end of the junction does not line up with germline, which may come from a read error. The J gene is TRBJ1-3, the V gene TRBV2, with 9 bases that match TRBD1. Germline lookup yields CDR1 SNHLY and CDR2 FYNNEI. The CDR3 spans 21 residues. The CDR3 coding sequence is TGTGCCAGCAGTGAAATCGCGTTGGGACAGGGAAAAGGGTCCTCTGAAAACACCATATATTTT. Its translation: CASSEIALGQGKGSSENTIYF.

This clonotype occurred many times. The V and J genes are TRBV2 and TRBJ2-6, with a weak D call TRBD1 (6 bases). From germline, CDR1 is SNHLY and CDR2 FYNNEI. The CDR3 consists of 14 residues. V lost 7 bases and J 2 bases, leaving 9 bases between the germline ends. The CDR3 here is CASIPGAGANVLTF. The CDR3, as DNA: TGTGCCAGCATTCCAGGGGCTGGGGCCAACGTCCTGACTTTC.

The chain links TRBV28 to TRBJ1-2; the D gene is possibly TRBD1 (6 bases). Germline V gene lookup returns CDR1 MDHEN and CDR2 SYDVKM. Trimming shortened V by 5 bases and J by 2 bases, and 21 bases separated the two germline ends. This CDR3 has 17 amino acids. CDR3 sequence (DNA): TGTGCCAGCAGTACTTGGGGGGCAGGGAATCGGAACTATGGCTACACCTTC. Its protein is CASSTWGAGNRNYGYTF.

This clonotype was picked up a small number of times. The V gene is TRBV3-1, the J gene TRBJ1-3; D is undetermined. V was clipped by 5 bases and J by 4 bases, with 12 bases between them. Per the germline V gene, CDR1 is LGHDT and CDR2 is YNNKEL (reference sequence). The length of the CDR3 is 14 residues. The CDR3 DNA follows: TGTGCCAGCAGCTACGGGTCTCAAGGAAACACCATATATTTT. Amino acids: CASSYGSQGNTIYF.

This clonotype came up many times. The chain couples TRBV5-4 to TRBJ1-4; D unresolved. V shed 1 base and J shed 4 bases, with 14 bases lying between them. The CDR3 consists of 16 residues. In germline, CDR1 is SGHNT, CDR2 YYREEE (reference sequence). Here the CDR3 DNA reads TGTGCCAGCAGCTTGCTTGGTTCGCCAGATAATGAAAAACTGTTTTTT. Translation gives CASSLLGSPDNEKLFF.

This clonotype has a count of ten or more. The rearrangement joins TRBV7-9 to TRBJ2-1, with 7 bases fitting TRBD2. Germline assignment: CDR1 SEHNR and CDR2 FQNEAQ (reference sequence). This CDR3 contains 14 residues. V gave up 3 bases and J gave up 6 bases; unmatched junction bases: 5. The CDR3, as DNA: TGTGCCAGCAGCTTGGCGGGAGCCGTCAATGAGCAGTTCTTC. It translates to CASSLAGAVNEQFF.

A note on this clonotype: No conserved phenylalanine or tryptophan ends this CDR3, so it is likely a read error. J is TRBJ2-3 and V is TRBV4-1; D uncertain. With 6 bases removed from V and 0 bases from J, the gap between germline ends came to 10 bases. Germline lookup yields CDR1 MGHRA and CDR2 YSYEKL. The CDR3 runs to 14 residues. The CDR3 DNA is TGCGCCAGCAGGGGAAGGATAAGCACAGATACGCAGTATTAT. Translated, it gives CASRGRISTDTQYY.

This clonotype was seen at least ten times. The chain is built from TRBV7-2 and TRBJ2-3, with 7 bases aligning to TRBD2. The CDR3 consists of 16 residues. V dropped 2 bases and J dropped 4; count of bases not matched to a gene: 9. Germline assignment: CDR1 SGHTA and CDR2 FQGNSA. Here the CDR3 DNA reads TGTGCCAGCAGCTTAAGAGCGGGATATGCGGCAGATACGCAGTATTTT. Its translation is CASSLRAGYAADTQYF.

The rearrangement links TRBV6-2 or TRBV6-3 to TRBJ2-1; no reliable D call. Trimming removed 6 bases from V and 9 bases from J, with 15 bases in between. The CDR3 has 13 residues. CDR1 is MNHEY and CDR2 is SVGEGT in the germline V gene. The CDR3 DNA follows: TGTGCCAGCAGCCCCTTAAGGGTAGGTGAGCAGTTCTTC. This sequence encodes CASSPLRVGEQFF.

Only a few counts were recorded for this clonotype. This chain connects TRBV3-1 to TRBJ1-3, with D unresolved. V lost 1 base, J lost 0 bases, and 7 bases lay in between. The CDR3 has 15 amino acids. Germline assignment: CDR1 LGHDT and CDR2 YNNKEL (reference sequence). CDR3 bases: TGTGCCAGCAGCCAAGGGACGGGCTCTGGAAACACCATATATTTT. It encodes CASSQGTGSGNTIYF.

This clonotype showed up many times. The chain links TRBV27 to TRBJ2-7; 8 nucleotides line up with TRBD1. Losses at the gene ends were 6 bases for V and 5 bases for J; bases not matched to a gene: 9. The CDR3 has 14 residues. Germline CDR1 and CDR2: MNHEY and SMNVEV (reference sequence). CDR3 coding DNA: TGTGCCAGCAGACGACAGGGGAGAAACCACGAGCAGTACTTC. Translated, it gives CASRRQGRNHEQYF.

This clonotype was counted ten times or more. The chain has TRBV20-1 and TRBJ1-5, with D possibly TRBD1 on 5 matching bases. The CDR3 extends over 15 amino acids. The germline CDR1 and CDR2 sequences are DFQATT and SNEGSKA (reference sequence). Trimming stripped 1 base from V and 0 bases from J, with 10 bases between. CDR3 region: CSARVGAYSNQPQHF. The CDR3, as DNA: TGCAGTGCTAGAGTAGGGGCCTATAGCAATCAGCCCCAGCATTTT.

There are many counts of this clonotype. The rearrangement joins TRBV7-2 to TRBJ1-1, with D hard to call. The CDR3 spans 15 residues. V lost 5 bases and J 1 base, leaving 14 bases between the germline ends. CDR1 is SGHTA and CDR2 is FQGNSA in the germline V gene. The DNA of the CDR3 is TGTGCCAGCAGCGTAGAACCGCTGGGGAACACTGAAGCTTTCTTT. It translates to CASSVEPLGNTEAFF.

In this sample, this clonotype turned up a few times. The gene calls are TRBV5-1 and TRBJ2-3; D uncertain. V shed 6 bases and J shed 6 bases, with 8 bases lying between them. This CDR3 region has 11 residues. The V gene's germline CDR1 is SGHRS and CDR2 YFSETQ. The CDR3 sequence: CASTLVDTQYF. Written as DNA, the CDR3 is TGCGCCAGCACCCTGGTCGATACGCAGTATTTT.

This chain links TRBV6-2 or TRBV6-3 with TRBJ2-5, with 13 bases lining up with TRBD2. Germline-derived CDR1 and CDR2 are MNHEY and SVGEGT. This CDR3 has 15 amino acids. Trimming removed 6 bases from V and 2 bases from J; junction bases left unmatched: 3. The CDR3 here is CASRGLAGWQETQYF. In DNA, the CDR3 is TGTGCCAGCAGGGGACTAGCGGGATGGCAAGAGACCCAGTACTTC.

This clonotype was picked up many times. The V call is TRBV9, the J call TRBJ2-3, with TRBD2 matching 7 bases. From germline, CDR1 is SGDLS and CDR2 YYNGEE. The CDR3 totals 22 residues. Unmatched junction bases numbered 25, after V lost 2 bases and J lost 1 base. The CDR3: CASSVRGGGLAVGGDGTDTQYF. CDR3 in DNA: TGTGCCAGCAGCGTCCGCGGCGGTGGTCTAGCGGTTGGAGGTGATGGCACAGATACGCAGTATTTT.

The chain is built from TRBV20-1 and TRBJ2-3; D not resolved. Germline V gives CDR1 DFQATT, CDR2 SNEGSKA (reference sequence). The CDR3 consists of 12 residues. Trimming pared 4 bases from V and 6 bases from J, leaving 11 bases between. CDR3: CSAILAMDTQYF. As DNA, the CDR3 is TGCAGTGCTATCCTTGCCATGGATACGCAGTATTTT.

The chain employs TRBV19 and TRBJ2-3; 7 nucleotides match TRBD2. Germline values: CDR1 LNHDA, CDR2 SQIVND (reference sequence). Trimming at V came to 8 bases and at J to 1 base, leaving 9 bases not matched to a gene. CDR3 length: 15 residues. The CDR3 sequence: CASGSQRGRTDTQYF. The CDR3, as DNA: TGTGCCAGTGGTTCCCAGCGGGGACGCACAGATACGCAGTATTTT.